This TCR beta chain comes out of a study of blood T cell repertoires in COVID-19. Study-level information: The United States, Italy and Spain were the sources of the acute and convalescent COVID-19 samples. The analysed material was cDNA or gDNA that came from T cells, B-cell-depleted T cells, or PBMCs.

In the study's own analysis: Scientists estimated how many nucleated cells there were by amplifying reference gene primers. Method: immunoSEQ multiplex PCR; TCRdb's copy keeps in-frame clones and lacks some. V and J calls and clone size are copied from that table; D and trimming were computed from the DNA. The sample has about 32,000 clones; approximately 86% are singletons. The germline V gene has CDR1 SGHRS and CDR2 YFSETQ. This CDR3 region has 14 residues. With V trimmed by 2 bases and J by 5 bases, 2 bases remained unmatched. Sequencing used peripheral blood. The chain carries TRBV5-1 and TRBJ2-5; 11 bases map to TRBD1. This TCR was sampled from a woman of 80 years or more with active or convalescent COVID-19. As DNA, the CDR3 is TGCGCCAGCAGCTTCGGGACAGGGGGGGAGACCCAGTACTTC. Translating gives CASSFGTGGETQYF.